Listed below are T cell receptor beta chains from one sample, sequenced in a study of T cell responses to AZD1222 COVID-19 vaccine. Sequenced by immunoSEQ multiplex PCR; TCRdb stores in-frame clones only, minus some. The sample holds 150,000 or so clones, about 88% seen once. Sample: peripheral blood, taken after recovery from COVID-19. These receptor sequences come from an adult who had recovered from COVID-19. Each CDR3 is given with its conserved first and last residue. Fields, in order: V gene, clone size, D gene, J gene, CDR3 protein, CDR3 DNA. The D gene is left open where the match is weak. Clone sizes are given selectively: once, few, many, or a class where the clone is expanded.

V: TRBV7-2; size: .; D: .; J: TRBJ1-2; CDR3: CASSLGRGAGGYTF; DNA: TGTGCCAGCAGCCTGGGTCGAGGTGCCGGTGGCTACACCTTC
V: TRBV2; size: .; D: .; J: TRBJ1-5; CDR3: CASSVSGNQPQHF; DNA: TGTGCCAGCAGTGTATCGGGGAATCAGCCCCAGCATTTT
V: TRBV2; size: .; D: .; J: TRBJ2-7; CDR3: CASRRDGTYEQYF; DNA: TGTGCCAGCAGAAGGGACGGCACCTACGAGCAGTACTTC
V: TRBV12-3/TRBV12-4; size: .; D: .; J: TRBJ1-1; CDR3: CASSFGIPTEAFF; DNA: TGTGCCAGCAGTTTCGGGATTCCCACTGAAGCTTTCTTT
V: TRBV9; size: .; D: .; J: TRBJ1-1; CDR3: CASSAVGGVEAFF; DNA: TGTGCCAGCAGCGCGGTCGGGGGCGTTGAAGCTTTCTTT
V: TRBV20-1; size: .; D: .; J: TRBJ2-3; CDR3: CSASLAGRETDTQYF; DNA: TGCAGTGCTAGTCTGGCGGGCAGGGAGACAGATACGCAGTATTTT
V: TRBV7-7; size: .; D: .; J: TRBJ2-2; CDR3: CASSAALRAGELFF; DNA: TGTGCTAGCAGCGCCGCCCTTAGGGCCGGGGAGCTGTTTTTT
V: TRBV7-2; size: .; D: .; J: TRBJ1-1; CDR3: CASSQMAGAATEAFF; DNA: TGTGCCAGCAGCCAGATGGCAGGGGCCGCCACTGAAGCTTTCTTT
V: TRBV18; size: .; D: TRBD1; J: TRBJ1-1; CDR3: CASSPQGASTEAFF; DNA: TGTGCCAGCTCACCTCAGGGGGCAAGCACTGAAGCTTTCTTT
V: TRBV3-1/TRBV3-2; size: few; D: .; J: TRBJ1-1; CDR3: CASSGMGAQGEAFF; DNA: TGTGCCAGCAGCGGGATGGGGGCTCAGGGTGAAGCTTTCTTT
V: TRBV10-3; size: .; D: .; J: TRBJ1-2; CDR3: CAISDLRGGPGYGYTF; DNA: TGTGCCATCAGTGACCTGCGGGGGGGACCGGGCTATGGCTACACCTTC
V: TRBV6-2/TRBV6-3; size: .; D: .; J: TRBJ1-1; CDR3: CASSYFPPSIGQSEAFF; DNA: TGTGCCAGCAGCTACTTCCCGCCGTCGATCGGACAGAGTGAAGCTTTCTTT
V: TRBV5-4; size: .; D: TRBD2; J: TRBJ2-5; CDR3: CASSLRAGGQETQYF; DNA: TGTGCCAGCAGCTTGCGAGCGGGGGGGCAAGAGACCCAGTACTTC
V: TRBV19; size: .; D: TRBD2; J: TRBJ2-3; CDR3: CASSILQLGGDLSTDTQYF; DNA: TGTGCCAGTAGTATCCTTCAGCTCGGGGGGGATTTGAGCACAGATACGCAGTATTTT
V: TRBV7-9; size: .; D: TRBD1; J: TRBJ2-7; CDR3: CASSSGTGSYEQYF; DNA: TGTGCCAGCAGCTCAGGGACAGGGAGTTACGAGCAGTACTTC
V: TRBV5-4; size: .; D: .; J: TRBJ2-7; CDR3: CASSLDPSGYEQYF; DNA: TGTGCCAGCAGCTTGGACCCCTCTGGCTACGAGCAGTACTTC
V: TRBV7-2; size: few; D: .; J: TRBJ1-5; CDR3: CASSLSLGEPQHF; DNA: TGTGCCAGCAGCTTAAGTCTAGGGGAGCCCCAGCATTTT
V: TRBV27; size: once; D: .; J: TRBJ2-1; CDR3: CASSLSALGEQFF; DNA: TGTGCCAGCAGTTTATCCGCGTTAGGGGAGCAGTTCTTC
V: TRBV4-3; size: .; D: .; J: TRBJ2-5; CDR3: CASSQPLSQETQYF; DNA: TGCGCCAGCAGCCAACCACTCTCCCAAGAGACCCAGTACTTC
V: TRBV28; size: .; D: TRBD1; J: TRBJ2-2; CDR3: CASKDRANTGELFF; DNA: TGTGCCAGCAAGGACAGGGCGAACACCGGGGAGCTGTTTTTT
V: TRBV5-1; size: .; D: .; J: TRBJ2-1; CDR3: CASSFDYLNEQFF; DNA: TGCGCCAGCAGCTTTGACTACTTAAATGAGCAGTTCTTC
V: TRBV10-3; size: .; D: .; J: TRBJ1-3; CDR3: CAISPTSGNTIYF; DNA: TGTGCCATCTCGCCAACCTCTGGAAACACCATATATTTT
V: TRBV6-4; size: .; D: .; J: TRBJ2-3; CDR3: CASSDVGSDTQYF; DNA: TGTGCCAGCAGTGACGTAGGGTCGGATACGCAGTATTTT
V: TRBV5-1; size: .; D: TRBD2; J: TRBJ2-1; CDR3: CASSLVLAGTYNEQFF; DNA: TGCGCCAGCAGCTTGGTACTAGCGGGGACCTACAATGAGCAGTTCTTC
V: TRBV5-1; size: .; D: .; J: TRBJ1-1; CDR3: CASSGTGVTEAFF; DNA: TGCGCCAGCAGCGGAACAGGAGTAACTGAAGCTTTCTTT
V: TRBV27; size: .; D: TRBD2; J: TRBJ2-7; CDR3: CASSFHSLAGGPYEQYF; DNA: TGTGCCAGCAGTTTTCACTCACTAGCGGGAGGGCCCTACGAGCAGTACTTC
V: TRBV7-3; size: once; D: TRBD2; J: TRBJ2-7; CDR3: CASSSGTSGGAEQYF; DNA: TGTGCCAGCAGCTCCGGGACTAGCGGGGGGGCGGAGCAGTACTTC
V: TRBV19; size: .; D: .; J: TRBJ1-1; CDR3: CASSRPPGKRNTEAFF; DNA: TGTGCCAGTAGCCGGCCCCCTGGGAAGCGGAACACTGAAGCTTTCTTT
V: TRBV19; size: .; D: TRBD2; J: TRBJ2-3; CDR3: CASSTGTRGIDTQYF; DNA: TGTGCCAGTAGTACCGGGACTAGGGGGATAGATACGCAGTATTTT
V: TRBV7-2; size: .; D: .; J: TRBJ2-1; CDR3: CASSLALVAREQFF; DNA: TGTGCCAGCAGCTTAGCACTAGTGGCCAGGGAGCAGTTCTTC
V: TRBV7-7; size: .; D: .; J: TRBJ1-5; CDR3: CASSTAQGNQPQHF; DNA: TGTGCCAGCTCGACAGCCCAAGGGAATCAGCCCCAGCATTTT
V: TRBV2; size: .; D: .; J: TRBJ1-4; CDR3: CASLDSPTNEKLFF; DNA: TGTGCCAGCCTTGACAGTCCAACTAATGAAAAACTGTTTTTT
V: TRBV18; size: .; D: .; J: TRBJ2-1; CDR3: CASSPLLGEGEQFF; DNA: TGTGCCAGCTCACCACTGCTGGGCGAGGGTGAGCAGTTCTTC
V: TRBV2; size: .; D: .; J: TRBJ2-7; CDR3: CASSYFKDRAEQYF; DNA: TGTGCCAGCAGTTACTTCAAGGATAGGGCCGAGCAGTACTTC
V: TRBV27; size: .; D: .; J: TRBJ1-2; CDR3: CASSLLSGRSFYGYTF; DNA: TGTGCCAGCAGCCTTTTGTCGGGACGGAGCTTCTATGGCTACACCTTC
V: TRBV28; size: .; D: .; J: TRBJ2-7; CDR3: CASSPRDGTHEQYF; DNA: TGTGCCAGCAGTCCCCGGGACGGGACCCACGAGCAGTACTTC
V: TRBV7-9; size: .; D: .; J: TRBJ1-2; CDR3: CASSLGQDREGYTF; DNA: TGTGCCAGCAGCTTGGGGCAGGACAGAGAAGGCTACACCTTC
V: TRBV19; size: .; D: TRBD1; J: TRBJ2-7; CDR3: CASSTRQGKPYEQYF; DNA: TGTGCCAGTAGTACTAGACAGGGCAAACCCTACGAGCAGTACTTC
V: TRBV2; size: once; D: TRBD2; J: TRBJ2-1; CDR3: CASITGTSNEQFF; DNA: TGTGCCAGCATCACCGGGACTAGCAATGAGCAGTTCTTC
V: TRBV9; size: .; D: TRBD1; J: TRBJ1-3; CDR3: CASSVATDRAGNTIYF; DNA: TGTGCCAGCAGCGTAGCTACGGACAGGGCTGGAAACACCATATATTTT
V: TRBV14; size: .; D: .; J: TRBJ2-7; CDR3: CASSLNYYEQYF; DNA: TGTGCCAGCAGCCTAAATTACTACGAGCAGTACTTC